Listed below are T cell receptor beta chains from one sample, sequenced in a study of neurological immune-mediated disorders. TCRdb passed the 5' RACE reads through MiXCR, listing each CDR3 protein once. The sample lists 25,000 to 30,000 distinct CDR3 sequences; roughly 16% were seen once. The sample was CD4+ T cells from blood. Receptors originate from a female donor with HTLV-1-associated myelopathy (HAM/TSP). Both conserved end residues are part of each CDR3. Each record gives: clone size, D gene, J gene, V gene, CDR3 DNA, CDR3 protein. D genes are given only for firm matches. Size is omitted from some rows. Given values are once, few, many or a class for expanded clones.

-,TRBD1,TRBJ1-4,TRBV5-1,TGCGCCAGCAACCAGGGACAGAGTAATGAAAAACTGTTTTTT,CASNQGQSNEKLFF
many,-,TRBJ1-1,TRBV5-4,TGTGCCAGCAGCCTGGGAGCGAACACTGAAGCTTTCTTT,CASSLGANTEAFF
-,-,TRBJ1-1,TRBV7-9,TGTGCCAGCAGCCCAAACGTAGGGGCGAAGTTGAACACTGAAGCTTTCTTT,CASSPNVGAKLNTEAFF
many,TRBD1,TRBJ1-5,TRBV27,TGTGCCAGCAGTCCCCGGGACAGGCGGGCTAGCAATCAGCCCCAGCATTTT,CASSPRDRRASNQPQHF
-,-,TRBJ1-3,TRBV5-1,TGCGCCAGCAGCTTGGACGTCGGAAGCTCTGGAAACACCATATATTTT,CASSLDVGSSGNTIYF
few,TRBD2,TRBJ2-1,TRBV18,TGTGCCAGCTCACCACTCCTAGCGGGGGGGCACAATGAGCAGTTCTTC,CASSPLLAGGHNEQFF
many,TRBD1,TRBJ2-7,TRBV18,TGTGCCAGCTCGCTTATCTCGGGACAGGGGGCTTACGAGCAGTACTTC,CASSLISGQGAYEQYF
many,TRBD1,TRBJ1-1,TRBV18,TGTGCCAGCTCACCAGACAGGGTGAGAAACACTGAAGCTTTCTTT,CASSPDRVRNTEAFF
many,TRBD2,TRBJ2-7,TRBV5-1,TGCGCCAGCAGTTCCGCGGGAGTGTCCTCCTACGAGCAGTACTTC,CASSSAGVSSYEQYF
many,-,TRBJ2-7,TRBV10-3,TGTGCCATCAGTGAGGCAGGGTCCGAGCAGTACTTC,CAISEAGSEQYF
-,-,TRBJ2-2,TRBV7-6,TGTGCCAGCAGCTATATAGTGGGCACCGGGGAGCTGTTTTTT,CASSYIVGTGELFF